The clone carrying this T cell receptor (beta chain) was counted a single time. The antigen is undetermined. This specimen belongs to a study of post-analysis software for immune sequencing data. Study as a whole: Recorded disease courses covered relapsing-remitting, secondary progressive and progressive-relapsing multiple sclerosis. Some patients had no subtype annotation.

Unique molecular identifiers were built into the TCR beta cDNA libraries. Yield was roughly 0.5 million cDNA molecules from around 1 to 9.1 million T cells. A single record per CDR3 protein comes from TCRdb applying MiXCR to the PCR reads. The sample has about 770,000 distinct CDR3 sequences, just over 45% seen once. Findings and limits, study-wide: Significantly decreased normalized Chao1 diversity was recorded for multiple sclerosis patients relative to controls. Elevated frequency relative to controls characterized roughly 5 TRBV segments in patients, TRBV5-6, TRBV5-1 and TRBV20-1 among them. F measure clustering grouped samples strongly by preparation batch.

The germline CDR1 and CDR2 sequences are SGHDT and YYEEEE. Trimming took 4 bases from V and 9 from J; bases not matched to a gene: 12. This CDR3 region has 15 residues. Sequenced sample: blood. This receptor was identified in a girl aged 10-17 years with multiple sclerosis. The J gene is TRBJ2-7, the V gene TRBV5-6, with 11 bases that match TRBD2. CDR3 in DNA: TGTGCCAGCAGCCGGGGGACTAGCGGCTCCCACGGGCAGTACTTC. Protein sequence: CASSRGTSGSHGQYF.